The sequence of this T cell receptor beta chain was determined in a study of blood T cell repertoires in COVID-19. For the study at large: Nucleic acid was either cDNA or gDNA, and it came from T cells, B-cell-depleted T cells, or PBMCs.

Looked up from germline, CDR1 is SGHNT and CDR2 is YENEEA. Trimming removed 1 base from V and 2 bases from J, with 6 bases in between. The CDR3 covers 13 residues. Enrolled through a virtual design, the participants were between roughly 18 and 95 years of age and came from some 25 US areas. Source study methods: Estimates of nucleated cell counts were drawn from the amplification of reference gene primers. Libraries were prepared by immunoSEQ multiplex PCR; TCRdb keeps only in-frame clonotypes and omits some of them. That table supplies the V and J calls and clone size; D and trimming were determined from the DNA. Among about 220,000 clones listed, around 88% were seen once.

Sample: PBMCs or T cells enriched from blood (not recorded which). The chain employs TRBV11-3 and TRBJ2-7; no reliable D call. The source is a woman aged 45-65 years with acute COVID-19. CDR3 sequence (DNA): TGTGCCAGCAGCTTAGCAGCGACCTACGAGCAGTACTTC. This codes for CASSLAATYEQYF. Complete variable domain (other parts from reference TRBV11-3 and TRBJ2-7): EAGVVQSPRYKIIEKKQPVAFWCNPISGHNTLYWYLQNLGQGPELLIRYENEEAVDDSQLPKDRFSAERLKGVDSTLKIQPAELGDSAVYLCASSLAATYEQYFGPGTRLTVT.